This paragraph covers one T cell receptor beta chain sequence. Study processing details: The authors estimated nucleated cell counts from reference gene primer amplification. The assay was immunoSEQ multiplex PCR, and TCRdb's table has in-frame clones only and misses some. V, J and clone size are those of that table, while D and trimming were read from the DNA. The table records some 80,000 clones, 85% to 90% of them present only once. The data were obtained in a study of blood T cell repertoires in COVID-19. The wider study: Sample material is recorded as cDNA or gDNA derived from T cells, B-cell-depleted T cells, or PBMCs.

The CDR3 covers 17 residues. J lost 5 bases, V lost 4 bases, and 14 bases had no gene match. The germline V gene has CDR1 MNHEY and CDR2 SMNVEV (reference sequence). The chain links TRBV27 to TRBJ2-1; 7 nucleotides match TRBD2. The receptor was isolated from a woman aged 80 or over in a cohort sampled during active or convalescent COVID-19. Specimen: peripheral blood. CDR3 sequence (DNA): TGTGCCAGCAGTTCCACCGCCGGCGGGAGTGCCAACAATGAGCAGTTCTTC. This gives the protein CASSSTAGGSANNEQFF.